These 19 T cell receptor beta chains came from one sample sequenced in a study of T cells after posttransplantation cyclophosphamide. Method: immunoSEQ multiplex PCR; TCRdb's copy keeps in-frame clones and lacks some. The sample presents about 38,000 clones, none singletons. The sample consisted of PBMCs. These receptors all come from a middle-aged man in good health, CMV-negative, and a related stem cell transplant donor.

This clone has ten or more counts. The rearrangement uses TRBV7-2 and TRBJ1-5; a possible D gene is TRBD1 (6 bases). The V end was cut by 2 bases, the J end by 3 bases, with 14 bases between. Germline assignment: CDR1 SGHTA and CDR2 FQGNSA. The CDR3 loop spans 16 amino acids. CDR3 region: CASSLNTGLANQPQHF. The CDR3, as DNA: TGTGCCAGCAGCTTAAATACAGGGTTGGCCAATCAGCCCCAGCATTTT.

This clone was found many times. The chain employs TRBV11-3 and TRBJ1-1, with 10 bases identical to TRBD1. The germline V gene encodes CDR1 SGHNT and CDR2 YENEEA. The V and J ends lost 5 bases and 3 bases, in that order; junction bases with no gene match: 0. The CDR3 extends over 13 amino acids. The CDR3 sequence is CASSGQGDTEAFF. As DNA, the CDR3 is TGTGCCAGCAGCGGACAGGGGGACACTGAAGCTTTCTTT.

This clone was counted at least ten times. V usage is TRBV5-5 and J usage is TRBJ2-2; TRBD1 is a possible D gene (6 bases). This CDR3 is 15 amino acids long. Trimming shortened V by 4 bases and J by 3 bases, and 13 bases separated the two germline ends. Germline CDR1 SGHKS, CDR2 YYEKEE (reference sequence). In DNA form, the CDR3 reads TGTGCCAGCAGCCCTGACAGGTCCTACACCGGGGAGCTGTTTTTT. Its translation: CASSPDRSYTGELFF.

This clone was found many times. The chain uses TRBV11-2 and TRBJ1-1; 8 positions agree with TRBD1. Germline V gene sequence: CDR1 SGHAT, CDR2 FQNNGV. The J segment lost 6 bases and the V segment lost 0 bases, leaving 3 bases of the junction unmatched. This CDR3 contains 14 residues. CDR3 in amino acids: CASSLDQGAAEAFF. CDR3 sequence (DNA): TGTGCCAGCAGCTTAGATCAGGGGGCCGCTGAAGCTTTCTTT. Drawing the rest from reference TRBV11-2 and TRBJ1-1, the complete variable domain is EAGVAQSPRYKIIEKRQSVAFWCNPISGHATLYWYQQILGQGPKLLIQFQNNGVVDDSQLPKDRFSAERLKGVDSTLKIQPAKLEDSAVYLCASSLDQGAAEAFFGQGTRLTVV.

The sample holds a few counts of this clone. The chain has TRBV2 and TRBJ2-7; the D gene is possibly TRBD2 (5 bases). The CDR3 totals 13 residues. Trimming stripped 8 bases from V and 3 bases from J, with 14 bases between. Looked up from germline, CDR1 is SNHLY and CDR2 is FYNNEI. CDR3 in DNA: TGTGCCAGCGTTGGAACTAGAGGCTACGAGCAGTACTTC. Protein: CASVGTRGYEQYF. The variable domain in full, completed from reference TRBV2 and TRBJ2-7, reads EPEVTQTPSHQVTQMGQEVILRCVPISNHLYFYWYRQILGQKVEFLVSFYNNEISEKSEIFDDQFSVERPDGSNFTLKIRSTKLEDSAMYFCASVGTRGYEQYFGPGTRLTVT.

A few counts support this clone. The chain joins TRBV29-1 to TRBJ2-1, with 8 bases lining up with TRBD1. CDR1 and CDR2 from the germline V gene are SQVTM and ANQGSEA. The length of the CDR3 is 14 residues. With 8 bases clipped from V and 3 bases from J, the junction kept 9 bases outside the gene matches. CDR3 coding DNA: TGCAGCCCCAGGACAGGGTGGGTCTACAATGAGCAGTTCTTC. Residues: CSPRTGWVYNEQFF.

This clone came up many times. The rearrangement uses TRBV5-1 and TRBJ2-1, with 10 bases matching TRBD2. Germline lookup yields CDR1 SGHRS and CDR2 YFSETQ. The CDR3 has 17 amino acids. V shed 0 bases, J shed 7 bases, and the junction held 10 bases outside the gene matches. CDR3 sequence reads: CASSLGNSGGHGNEQFF. CDR3 nucleotides: TGCGCCAGCAGCTTGGGGAATAGCGGGGGGCATGGGAATGAGCAGTTCTTC.

This clone was counted between two and nine times. This chain uses TRBV7-8 with TRBJ2-7; possible D gene TRBD1, 5 bases. The CDR3 is made up of 16 amino acids. Trimming took 1 base from V and 3 from J, leaving 16 bases between them. Germline V CDR1 and CDR2: SGHVS, FQNEAQ. Here the CDR3 reads CASSLGGAGSNYEQYF. The CDR3 DNA sequence: TGTGCCAGCAGCTTAGGTGGGGCAGGCTCGAACTACGAGCAGTACTTC.

This clone has at least ten counts. The chain is built from TRBV5-6 and TRBJ1-2, with D tentatively TRBD1 (6 bases). The CDR3 is made up of 14 amino acids. Germline V gives CDR1 SGHDT, CDR2 YYEEEE. V lost 3 bases to trimming and J lost 0 bases, with 9 bases between them. CDR3 amino acids: CASSSTGPNYGYTF. CDR3 nucleotide sequence: TGTGCCAGCAGCTCGACAGGACCTAACTATGGCTACACCTTC.

Many counts were recorded for this clone. This chain links TRBV13 with TRBJ2-5, with D possibly being TRBD1 (6 bases). V was trimmed by 0 bases and J by 5 bases, leaving 16 bases between them. CDR1 and CDR2 from the germline V gene are PRHDT and FYEKMQ (reference sequence). This CDR3 spans 16 amino acids. The CDR3 region is CASSLGDFQGTETQYF. Written as DNA, the CDR3 is TGTGCCAGCAGCTTAGGGGACTTCCAGGGGACGGAGACCCAGTACTTC.

This chain links TRBV7-3 with TRBJ2-5; 11 positions agree with TRBD1. V lost 1 base to trimming and J lost 2 bases; unmatched junction nucleotides: 9. CDR3 length equals 18 residues. CDR1 is SGHTA and CDR2 is FQGTGA in the germline V gene. The CDR3 DNA sequence: TGTGCCAGCAGCTTAAATGTCCGGACAGGGGGCCATCAAGAGACCCAGTACTTC. Translating it yields CASSLNVRTGGHQETQYF.

This clone was observed many times. This rearrangement joins TRBV13 to TRBJ2-7; 10 bases map to TRBD2. The germline CDR1 and CDR2 sequences are PRHDT and FYEKMQ (reference sequence). V dropped 4 bases and J dropped 3; count of bases not matched to a gene: 12. The CDR3 is made up of 17 amino acids. The CDR3: CASSSVWEREGNYEQYF. The CDR3 DNA follows: TGTGCCAGCAGCTCTGTTTGGGAGCGGGAGGGCAACTACGAGCAGTACTTC.

Ten or more counts support this clone. V usage is TRBV19 and J usage is TRBJ2-7, with D possibly TRBD1 on 6 matching bases. V shed 4 bases and J shed 2 bases, with 12 bases lying between them. Germline loops: CDR1 LNHDA, CDR2 SQIVND (reference sequence). There are 14 residues in the CDR3. The CDR3 sequence is CASSSTGMAYEQYF. The CDR3 DNA follows: TGTGCCAGTAGTAGTACAGGGATGGCCTACGAGCAGTACTTC.

This clone was seen repeatedly, ten times or more. The chain links TRBV6-6 to TRBJ2-6, with D hard to call. The V end lost 4 bases, the J end lost 3 bases, and 4 bases lay between the germline ends. The CDR3 length is 13 residues. Per the germline V gene, CDR1 is MNHNY and CDR2 is SVGAGI (reference sequence). CDR3 region: CASSSGGANVLTF. Here the CDR3 DNA reads TGTGCCAGCAGTTCGGGTGGGGCCAACGTCCTGACTTTC.

This clone showed up many times. The chain uses TRBV5-6 and TRBJ2-7; 11 nucleotides align to TRBD2. Per germline, CDR1 SGHDT and CDR2 YYEEEE. J was trimmed by 5 bases and V by 5 bases; bases with no gene match: 6. The CDR3 covers 14 residues. The CDR3 DNA is TGTGCCAGCAGACCAACTAGCGGGGGAAACGAGCAGTACTTC. It translates to CASRPTSGGNEQYF.

This clone showed up many times. This chain joins TRBV9 and TRBJ1-1; 7 bases fit TRBD1. The germline V gene has CDR1 SGDLS and CDR2 YYNGEE. The CDR3 has 14 residues. The V and J ends lost 0 bases and 5 bases, in that order; junction bases with no gene match: 4. The CDR3 nucleotides are TGTGCCAGCAGCGTAGCACAGGGGCGGACTGAAGCTTTCTTT. Its translation: CASSVAQGRTEAFF. Supplemented by reference TRBV9 and TRBJ1-1, the full variable domain reads DSGVTQTPKHLITATGQRVTLRCSPRSGDLSVYWYQQSLDQGLQFLIQYYNGEERAKGNILERFSAQQFPDLHSELNLSSLELGDSALYFCASSVAQGRTEAFFGQGTRLTVV.

This clone was detected many times. The rearrangement uses TRBV7-9 and TRBJ1-1; TRBD1 is a possible D gene (5 bases). The CDR3 sequence is 13 residues long. Germline CDR1 is SEHNR and CDR2 is FQNEAQ (reference sequence). Deletions cut 4 bases from V and 4 bases from J, with 10 bases between. The CDR3 spells CASSYGQGTEAFF. The DNA of the CDR3 is TGTGCCAGCAGCTACGGCCAGGGCACTGAAGCTTTCTTT.

In its sample, this clone was seen many times. The V gene is TRBV27, the J gene TRBJ2-7; tentatively, D is TRBD1 (6 bases). This CDR3 is built from 13 residues. The V and J ends lost 7 bases and 3 bases respectively, with 13 bases between them. Per the germline V gene, CDR1 is MNHEY and CDR2 is SMNVEV (reference sequence). The CDR3 reads CASTPLGGYEQYF. The DNA of the CDR3 is TGTGCCAGCACCCCCTTAGGGGGCTACGAGCAGTACTTC.

This clone has a count of ten or more. This sequence joins TRBV10-3 and TRBJ1-5, with D possibly TRBD1 on 6 matching bases. The CDR3 sequence is 16 residues long. CDR1 ENHRY and CDR2 SYGVKD come from the germline V gene. V gave up 0 bases and J gave up 1 base, with 10 bases separating them. CDR3 bases: TGTGCCATCAGTGAGTCGATGGGGGCCAGCAATCAGCCCCAGCATTTT. It translates to CAISESMGASNQPQHF.